The subject of this entry is one T cell receptor (beta chain). TCRdb's copy holds only in-frame clones and misses some; the assay was immunoSEQ multiplex PCR. The sample comprises some 44,000 clones, approximately 92% of which are singletons, and 0.7% rests with the top ten. V was shortened by 9 bases and J by 9 bases, with 14 bases between the two germline ends. Germline assignment: CDR1 ENHRY and CDR2 SYGVKD. The CDR3 consists of 12 residues. The data were obtained in a study of T cell changes during pregnancy in multiple sclerosis. The clonotype was recovered from a female donor with multiple sclerosis, enrolled in a pregnancy study. The sequenced sample was CD4+ T cells from peripheral blood mononuclear cells, obtained before pregnancy. This chain links TRBV10-3 with TRBJ2-2; tentative D call: TRBD2 (5 bases). Here the CDR3 DNA reads TGTGCCATTGGGTGGAGGACGAGGGAGCTGTTTTTT. Its protein product is CAIGWRTRELFF.